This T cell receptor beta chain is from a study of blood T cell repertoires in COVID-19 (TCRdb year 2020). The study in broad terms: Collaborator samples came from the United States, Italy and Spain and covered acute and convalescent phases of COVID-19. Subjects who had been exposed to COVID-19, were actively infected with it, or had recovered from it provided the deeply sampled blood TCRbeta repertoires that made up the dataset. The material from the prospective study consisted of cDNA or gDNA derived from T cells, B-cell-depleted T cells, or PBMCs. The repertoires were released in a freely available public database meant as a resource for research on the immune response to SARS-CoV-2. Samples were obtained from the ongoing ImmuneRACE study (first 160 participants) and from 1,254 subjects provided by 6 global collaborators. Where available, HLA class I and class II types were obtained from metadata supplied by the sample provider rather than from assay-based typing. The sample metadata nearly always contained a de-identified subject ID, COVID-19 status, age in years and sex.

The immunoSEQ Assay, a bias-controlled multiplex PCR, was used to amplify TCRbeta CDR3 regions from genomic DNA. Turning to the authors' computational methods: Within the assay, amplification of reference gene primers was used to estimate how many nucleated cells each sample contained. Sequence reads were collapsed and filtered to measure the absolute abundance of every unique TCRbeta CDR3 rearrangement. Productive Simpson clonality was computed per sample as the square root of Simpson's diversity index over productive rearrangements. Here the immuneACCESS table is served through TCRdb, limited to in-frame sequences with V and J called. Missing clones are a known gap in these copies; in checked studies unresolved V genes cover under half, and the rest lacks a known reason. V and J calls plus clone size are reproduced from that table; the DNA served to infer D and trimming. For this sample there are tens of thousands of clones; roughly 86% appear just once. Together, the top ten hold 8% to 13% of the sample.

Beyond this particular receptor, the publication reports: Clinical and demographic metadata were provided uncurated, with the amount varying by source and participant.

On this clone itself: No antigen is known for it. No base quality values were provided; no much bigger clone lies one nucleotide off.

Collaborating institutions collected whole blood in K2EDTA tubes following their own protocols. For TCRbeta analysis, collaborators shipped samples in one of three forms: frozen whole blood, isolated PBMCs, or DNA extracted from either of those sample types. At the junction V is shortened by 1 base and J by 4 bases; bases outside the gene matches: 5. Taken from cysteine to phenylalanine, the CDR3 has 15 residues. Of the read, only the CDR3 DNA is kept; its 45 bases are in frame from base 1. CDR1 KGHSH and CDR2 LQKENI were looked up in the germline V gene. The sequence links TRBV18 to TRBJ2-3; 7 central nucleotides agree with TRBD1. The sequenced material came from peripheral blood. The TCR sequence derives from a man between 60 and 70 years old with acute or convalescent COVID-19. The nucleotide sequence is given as TGTGCCAGCTCACCACAGGGACAGTCTTCAGATACGCAGTATTTT. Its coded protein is CASSPQGQSSDTQYF.